This is a list of T cell receptor beta chains from one sample in a study of a mutant IDH1 vaccine in newly diagnosed glioma. Their recognized antigens are unknown. Sequencing was performed with immunoSEQ multiplex PCR; in TCRdb, only in-frame clones are kept and a portion is missing. The sample holds roughly 42,000 clones, approximately 85% seen once. The sample consisted of PBMCs, taken from a glioma patient whose treatment included an IDH1 peptide vaccine. These receptors came from a man aged 40-49 years with glioma. Each CDR3 is given with its conserved first and last residue. D genes are given only for firm matches. Clone size, where shown, is once, few, many, or a class for clones that have expanded.

>TRBV4-3|NA|TRBJ1-3|NA
TGCGCCAGCAGTAAACAGAGCTCTGGAAACACCATATATTTT
CASSKQSSGNTIYF
>TRBV7-3|NA|TRBJ2-7|TRBD1
TGTGCCAGCAGCCAAAGCGGACAGGGCCCCTACGAGCAGTACTTC
CASSQSGQGPYEQYF
>TRBV27|NA|TRBJ2-7|NA
TGTGCCAGCAGTTCCCTTACTGAGGGGGTACTAGTCCCTATTGGGGTCGAGCAGTACTTC
CASSSLTEGVLVPIGVEQYF
>TRBV10-3|NA|TRBJ2-1|NA
TGTGCCATCAGTGAAAAAATGTACTCCTACAATGAGCAGTTCTTC
CAISEKMYSYNEQFF
>TRBV7-2|NA|TRBJ2-7|TRBD2
TGTGCCAGCAGCCGGAGCGGGGCAAGCTCCTACGAGCAGTACTTC
CASSRSGASSYEQYF
>TRBV7-2|NA|TRBJ2-5|NA
TGTGCCAGCAGCTTCACTCCACAAGAGACCCAGTACTTC
CASSFTPQETQYF
>TRBV7-3|once|TRBJ2-1|TRBD2
TGTGCCAGCAGCTTTAGAGGAAGCGGACTAGGGAATGAGCAGTTCTTC
CASSFRGSGLGNEQFF
>TRBV9|NA|TRBJ2-3|NA
TGTGCCAGCAGCGTAGCGGGAAGCACAGATACGCAGTATTTT
CASSVAGSTDTQYF
>TRBV7-9|NA|TRBJ2-5|TRBD2
TGTGCCAGCAGCTTAGCGGGAGGGCCCAGGGAGACCCAGTACTTC
CASSLAGGPRETQYF
>TRBV19|NA|TRBJ1-3|NA
TGTGCCAGTACCTACAGGAGGGACACCATATATTTT
CASTYRRDTIYF
>TRBV29-1|NA|TRBJ2-7|NA
TGCAGCGTTGGTACTTACGAGCAGTACTTC
CSVGTYEQYF
>TRBV10-3|NA|TRBJ1-2|NA
TGTGCCATCAGTGAGTCTGGCGGGTCAAGAGGCTACACCTTC
CAISESGGSRGYTF
>TRBV2|once|TRBJ2-2|NA
TGTGCCAGCAGTGAACTGGGACTCGGGGAGCTGTTTTTT
CASSELGLGELFF